This T cell receptor beta chain was found in a study of OX40 agonist ivuxolimab in advanced cancers. Study results and caveats: Mean expanded clone counts were higher in CD8+ than CD4+ T cells.

Turning to this clone: The antigen is undetermined.

Measured with immunoSEQ multiplex PCR; TCRdb has only the in-frame clones, and not every one. The sample shows about 73,000 clones, around 84% of them seen only once. V was clipped by 0 bases and J by 5 bases; unmatched bases: 6. This CDR3 contains 16 residues. At baseline, cycle 4 day 1, and cycle 7 day 1, blood was sampled. V and J are TRBV5-3 and TRBJ2-3; 10 positions agree with TRBD2. TRBV5-3 is reported as an ORF; its role is uncertain. This receptor was taken from an adult with an advanced solid tumor such as melanoma, head and neck, liver or kidney cancer. The starting material was CD4+ or CD8+ T cells sorted from blood, obtained in a trial of the OX40 agonist ivuxolimab. CDR3 nucleotide sequence: TGTGCCAGAAGCTTGGAACATAGACTAGCGGGAGATACGCAGTATTTT. Its translation: CARSLEHRLAGDTQYF.